Sequencing of this T cell receptor (beta chain) was carried out in a study of cytomegalovirus exposure and HLA in healthy donors. Overall study findings and caveats: Analysis was performed later, and it showed HLA-associated TCR beta chains to be more clonally expanded than equally common others.

Amplification used 60 Vbeta primers and 13 Jbeta primers. Only in-frame clones appear in the TCRdb table, and some are missing; sequencing was by immunoSEQ multiplex PCR. The sample contains 110,000 to 150,000 clones, more than 75% of which appear only once. The CDR3 extends over 15 amino acids. Germline assignment: CDR1 MNHEY and CDR2 SVGAGI. V lost 6 bases and J lost 5; bases outside the gene matches: 10. In regard to this clone: Its target is not known.

The rearrangement joins TRBV6-5 to TRBJ2-3; 8 bases line up with TRBD2. The clonotype comes from a male donor in good health and CMV-seronegative. Source material: PBMCs. The CDR3 is CASSPVASGQDTQYF. The CDR3 DNA follows: TGTGCCAGCAGCCCCGTGGCTAGCGGGCAAGATACGCAGTATTTT.